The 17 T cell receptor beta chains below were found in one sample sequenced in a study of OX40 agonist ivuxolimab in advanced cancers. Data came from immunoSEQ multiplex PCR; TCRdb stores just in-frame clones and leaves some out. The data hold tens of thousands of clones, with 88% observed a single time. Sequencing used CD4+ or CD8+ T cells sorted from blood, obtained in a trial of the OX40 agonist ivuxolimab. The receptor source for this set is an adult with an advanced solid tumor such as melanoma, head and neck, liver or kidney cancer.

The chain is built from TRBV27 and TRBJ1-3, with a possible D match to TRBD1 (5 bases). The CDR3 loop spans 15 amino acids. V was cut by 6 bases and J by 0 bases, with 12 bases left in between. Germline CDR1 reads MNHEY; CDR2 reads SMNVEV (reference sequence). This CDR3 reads CASRPGTDSGNTIYF. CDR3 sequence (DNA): TGTGCCAGCAGGCCCGGGACGGACTCTGGAAACACCATATATTTT.

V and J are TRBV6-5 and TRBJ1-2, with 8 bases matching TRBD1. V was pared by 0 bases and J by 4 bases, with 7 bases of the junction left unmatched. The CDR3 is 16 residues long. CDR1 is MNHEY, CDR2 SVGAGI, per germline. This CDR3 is CASSYSRSGGGYGYTF. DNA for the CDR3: TGTGCCAGCAGTTACTCGCGATCAGGGGGCGGCTATGGCTACACCTTC.

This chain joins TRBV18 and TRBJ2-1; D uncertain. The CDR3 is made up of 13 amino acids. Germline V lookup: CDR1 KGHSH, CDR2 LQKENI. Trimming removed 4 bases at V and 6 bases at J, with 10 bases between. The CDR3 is CASSQGTGNEQFF. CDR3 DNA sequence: TGTGCCAGCTCACAGGGTACGGGCAATGAGCAGTTCTTC.

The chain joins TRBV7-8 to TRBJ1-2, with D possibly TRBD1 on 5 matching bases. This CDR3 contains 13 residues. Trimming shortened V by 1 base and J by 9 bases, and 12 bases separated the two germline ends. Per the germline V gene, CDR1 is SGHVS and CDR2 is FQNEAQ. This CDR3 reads CASSLGGWGSYTF. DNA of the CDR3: TGTGCCAGCAGCTTAGGGGGGTGGGGCAGCTACACCTTC. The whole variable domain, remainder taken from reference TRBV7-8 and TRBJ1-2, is GAGVSQSPRYKVAKRGQDVALRCDPISGHVSLFWYQQALGQGPEFLTYFQNEAQLDKSGLPSDRFFAERPEGSVSTLKIQRTQQEDSAVYLCASSLGGWGSYTFGSGTRLTVV.

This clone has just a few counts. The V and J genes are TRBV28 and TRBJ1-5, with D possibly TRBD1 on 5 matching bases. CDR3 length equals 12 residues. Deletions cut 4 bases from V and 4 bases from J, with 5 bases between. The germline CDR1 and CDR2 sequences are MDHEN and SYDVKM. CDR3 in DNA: TGTGCCAGCAGTTGGGGGAATCAGCCCCAGCATTTT. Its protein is CASSWGNQPQHF.

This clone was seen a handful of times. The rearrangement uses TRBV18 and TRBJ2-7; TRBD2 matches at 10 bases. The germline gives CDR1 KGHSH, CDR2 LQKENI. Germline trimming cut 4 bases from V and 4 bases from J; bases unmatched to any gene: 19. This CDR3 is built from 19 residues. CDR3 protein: CASSRSVLAGPKKYYEQYF. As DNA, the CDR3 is TGTGCCAGCTCACGCTCGGTACTAGCGGGACCCAAAAAATATTACGAGCAGTACTTC. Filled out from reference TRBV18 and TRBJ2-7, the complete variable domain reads NAGVMQNPRHLVRRRGQEARLRCSPMKGHSHVYWYRQLPEEGLKFMVYLQKENIIDESGMPKERFSAEFPKEGPSILRIQQVVRGDSAAYFCASSRSVLAGPKKYYEQYFGPGTRLTVT.

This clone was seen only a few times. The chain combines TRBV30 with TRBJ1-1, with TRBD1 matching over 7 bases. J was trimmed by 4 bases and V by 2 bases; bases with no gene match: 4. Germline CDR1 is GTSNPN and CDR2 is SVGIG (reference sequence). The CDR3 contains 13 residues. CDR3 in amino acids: CAWSRAGGTEAFF. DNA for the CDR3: TGTGCCTGGAGTAGGGCAGGGGGCACTGAAGCTTTCTTT.

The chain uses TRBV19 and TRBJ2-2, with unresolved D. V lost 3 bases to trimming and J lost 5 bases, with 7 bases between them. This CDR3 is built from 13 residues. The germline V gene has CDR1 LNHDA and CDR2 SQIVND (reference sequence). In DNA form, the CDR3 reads TGTGCCAGTAGTATGTCGACAACCGGGGAGCTGTTTTTT. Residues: CASSMSTTGELFF.

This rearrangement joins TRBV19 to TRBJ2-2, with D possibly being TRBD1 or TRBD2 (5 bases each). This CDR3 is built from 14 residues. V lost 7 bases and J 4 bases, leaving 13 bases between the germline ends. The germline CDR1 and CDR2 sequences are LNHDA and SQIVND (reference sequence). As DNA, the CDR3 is TGTGCCAGTACGGGGCAGGAACTCACCGGGGAGCTGTTTTTT. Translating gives CASTGQELTGELFF.

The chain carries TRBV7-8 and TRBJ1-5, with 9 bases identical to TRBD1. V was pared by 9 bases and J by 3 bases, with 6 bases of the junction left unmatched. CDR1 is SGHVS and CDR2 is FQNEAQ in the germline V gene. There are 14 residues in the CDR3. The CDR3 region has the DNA TGTGCCAGTTCAGGGGACAGGGTCAATCAGCCCCAGCATTTT. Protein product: CASSGDRVNQPQHF. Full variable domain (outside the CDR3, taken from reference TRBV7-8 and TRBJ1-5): GAGVSQSPRYKVAKRGQDVALRCDPISGHVSLFWYQQALGQGPEFLTYFQNEAQLDKSGLPSDRFFAERPEGSVSTLKIQRTQQEDSAVYLCASSGDRVNQPQHFGDGTRLSIL.

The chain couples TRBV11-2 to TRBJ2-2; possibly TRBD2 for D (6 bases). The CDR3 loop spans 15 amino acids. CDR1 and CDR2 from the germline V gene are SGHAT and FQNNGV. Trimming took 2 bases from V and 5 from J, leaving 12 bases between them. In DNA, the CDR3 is TGTGCCAGCAGCTTAAGTCTAGCGCGTACCGGGGAGCTGTTTTTT. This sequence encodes CASSLSLARTGELFF.

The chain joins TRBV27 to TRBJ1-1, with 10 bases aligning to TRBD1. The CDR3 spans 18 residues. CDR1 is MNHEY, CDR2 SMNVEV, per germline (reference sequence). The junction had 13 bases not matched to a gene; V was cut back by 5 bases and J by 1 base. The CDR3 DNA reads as TGTGCCAGCAGTCCCAACCCCCGTCGACAGGGGGCGAACACTGAAGCTTTCTTT. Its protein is CASSPNPRRQGANTEAFF.

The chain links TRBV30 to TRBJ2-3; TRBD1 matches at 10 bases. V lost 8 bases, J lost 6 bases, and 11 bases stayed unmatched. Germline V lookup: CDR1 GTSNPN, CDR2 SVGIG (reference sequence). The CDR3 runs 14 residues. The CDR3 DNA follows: TGTGCCCGTAAAACCGGGACAGGGGAGGATACGCAGTATTTT. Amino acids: CARKTGTGEDTQYF. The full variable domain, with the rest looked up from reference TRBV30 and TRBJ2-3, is SQTIHQWPATLVQPVGSPLSLECTVEGTSNPNLYWYRQAAGRGLQLLFYSVGIGQISSEVPQNLSASRPQDRQFILSSKKLLLSDSGFYLCARKTGTGEDTQYFGPGTRLTVL.

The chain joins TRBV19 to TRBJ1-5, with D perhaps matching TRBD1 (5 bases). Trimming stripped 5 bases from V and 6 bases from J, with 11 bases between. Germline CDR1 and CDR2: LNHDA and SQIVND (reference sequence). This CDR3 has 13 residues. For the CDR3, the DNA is TGTGCCAGTAGTGCAGGGTGGTTTCAGCCCCAGCATTTT. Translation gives CASSAGWFQPQHF.

CDR3 coding DNA: TGTGCCAGCAGCATGGGACGCCGCCAGGAGACCCAGTACTTC. Its translation: CASSMGRRQETQYF. The chain joins TRBV5-8 to TRBJ2-5; D assignment may be TRBD1 or TRBD2 (5 bases each). Germline CDR1 and CDR2: SGHTS and YDEGEE. Trimming took 4 bases from V and 5 from J, leaving 15 bases between them. This CDR3 has 14 residues.

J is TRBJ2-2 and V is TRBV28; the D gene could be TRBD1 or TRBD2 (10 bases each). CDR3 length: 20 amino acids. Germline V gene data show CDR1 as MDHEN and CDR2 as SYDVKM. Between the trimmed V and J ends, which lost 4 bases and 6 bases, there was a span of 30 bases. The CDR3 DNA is TGTGCCAGCAGTTCCACCGGGACAGGGGTTCTAGCGGGAGTCGCCGGGGAGCTGTTTTTT. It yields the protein CASSSTGTGVLAGVAGELFF.

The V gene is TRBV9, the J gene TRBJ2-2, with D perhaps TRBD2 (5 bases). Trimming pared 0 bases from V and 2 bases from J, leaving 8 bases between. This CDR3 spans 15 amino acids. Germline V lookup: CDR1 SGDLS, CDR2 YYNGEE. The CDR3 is CASSVDGLNTGELFF. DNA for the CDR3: TGTGCCAGCAGCGTAGATGGACTCAACACCGGGGAGCTGTTTTTT.